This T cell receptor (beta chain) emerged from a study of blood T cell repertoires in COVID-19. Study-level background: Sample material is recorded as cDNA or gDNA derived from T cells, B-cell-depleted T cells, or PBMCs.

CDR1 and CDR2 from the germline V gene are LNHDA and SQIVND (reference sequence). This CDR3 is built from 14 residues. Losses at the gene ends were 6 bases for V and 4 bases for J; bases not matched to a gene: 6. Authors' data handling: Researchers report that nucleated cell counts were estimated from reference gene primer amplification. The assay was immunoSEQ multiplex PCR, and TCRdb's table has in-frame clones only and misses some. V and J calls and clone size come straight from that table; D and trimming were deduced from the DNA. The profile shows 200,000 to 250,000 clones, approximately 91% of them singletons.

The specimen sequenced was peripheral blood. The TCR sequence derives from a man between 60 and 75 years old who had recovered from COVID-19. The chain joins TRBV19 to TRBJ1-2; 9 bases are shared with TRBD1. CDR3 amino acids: CASRGGQGSYGYTF. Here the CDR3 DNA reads TGTGCCAGTAGGGGCGGACAGGGGAGCTATGGCTACACCTTC. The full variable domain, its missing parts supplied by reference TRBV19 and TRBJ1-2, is DGGITQSPKYLFRKEGQNVTLSCEQNLNHDAMYWYRQDPGQGLRLIYYSQIVNDFQKGDIAEGYSVSREKKESFPLTVTSAQKNPTAFYLCASRGGQGSYGYTFGSGTRLTVV.